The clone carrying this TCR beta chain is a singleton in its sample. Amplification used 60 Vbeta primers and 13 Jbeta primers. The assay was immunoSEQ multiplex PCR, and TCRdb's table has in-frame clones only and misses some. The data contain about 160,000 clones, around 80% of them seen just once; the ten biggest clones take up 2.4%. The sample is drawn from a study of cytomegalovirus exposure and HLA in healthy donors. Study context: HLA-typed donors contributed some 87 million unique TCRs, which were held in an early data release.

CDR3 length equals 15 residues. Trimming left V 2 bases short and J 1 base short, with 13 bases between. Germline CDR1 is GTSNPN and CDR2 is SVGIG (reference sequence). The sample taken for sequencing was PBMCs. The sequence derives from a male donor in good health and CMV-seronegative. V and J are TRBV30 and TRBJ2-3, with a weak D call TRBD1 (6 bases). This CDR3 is CAWSLQGSRTDTQYF. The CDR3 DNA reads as TGTGCCTGGAGTCTCCAGGGGTCCCGCACAGATACGCAGTATTTT.